Below, 5 T cell receptor beta chains from the same sample are listed, as sequenced in a study of T cells in Graves' hyperthyroidism and ophthalmopathy. Amplified TCR beta CDR3 regions came from RNA transcripts. An initial round of RT-PCR targeting the TCR CDR3 relied on the HTBI primer set. TCRdb redid the calling of the multiplex PCR reads with MiXCR, one entry per CDR3 protein. Of about 660,000 distinct CDR3 sequences in the sample, about 45% are singletons; the top ten hold roughly 6.5%. The specimen was peripheral blood or thyroid tissue (not recorded which). These receptors were obtained from an adult man with Graves' disease, either hyperthyroidism or ophthalmopathy (not recorded which).

The chain links TRBV20-1 to TRBJ1-1; TRBD1 matches 8 bases. This CDR3 contains 14 residues. V was pared by 5 bases and J by 3 bases, with 8 bases of the junction left unmatched. The germline gives CDR1 DFQATT, CDR2 SNEGSKA (reference sequence). Here the CDR3 reads CSADRGGFDTEAFF. The CDR3 DNA sequence: TGCAGTGCTGACAGGGGAGGATTTGACACTGAAGCTTTCTTT.

This clonotype has a count of ten or more. The chain employs TRBV2 and TRBJ1-2, with D hard to call. V was clipped by 6 bases and J by 4 bases, with 12 bases between them. The germline V gene has CDR1 SNHLY and CDR2 FYNNEI. This CDR3 spans 13 amino acids. Written as DNA, the CDR3 is TGTGCCAGCAGGGGCAGGCCTCTCTATGGCTACACCTTC. This encodes CASRGRPLYGYTF. Full variable domain (missing parts from reference TRBV2 and TRBJ1-2): EPEVTQTPSHQVTQMGQEVILRCVPISNHLYFYWYRQILGQKVEFLVSFYNNEISEKSEIFDDQFSVERPDGSNFTLKIRSTKLEDSAMYFCASRGRPLYGYTFGSGTRLTVV.

This chain uses TRBV10-3 with TRBJ1-1; 9 positions agree with TRBD1. Looked up from germline, CDR1 is ENHRY and CDR2 is SYGVKD. Germline trimming cut 1 base from V and 2 bases from J; bases unmatched to any gene: 5. The CDR3 loop spans 16 amino acids. CDR3 in amino acids: CAISELQGAGNTEAFF. DNA for the CDR3: TGTGCCATCAGTGAGTTACAGGGGGCGGGTAACACTGAAGCTTTCTTT.

In regard to this clonotype: Relative to the germline gene, one junction end is altered; a read error may explain this. CDR3 nucleotides: TGTGCCAGCATTTACAACAGGGTAGGGACTGAAGCTTTCTTT. Translating gives CASIYNRVGTEAFF. The chain recombines TRBV6-5 with TRBJ1-1, with D possibly matching TRBD1 (6 bases). The CDR3 consists of 14 residues. The germline CDR1 and CDR2 sequences are MNHEY and SVGAGI.

This clonotype was seen many times. The chain employs TRBV2 and TRBJ1-5; 10 nucleotides agree with TRBD1. Germline-derived CDR1 and CDR2 are SNHLY and FYNNEI. V lost 6 bases and J lost 7; bases outside the gene matches: 6. This CDR3 contains 14 residues. The CDR3 protein is CASRSGTGEQPQHF. CDR3 in DNA: TGTGCCAGCAGGTCCGGGACAGGGGAGCAGCCCCAGCATTTT.